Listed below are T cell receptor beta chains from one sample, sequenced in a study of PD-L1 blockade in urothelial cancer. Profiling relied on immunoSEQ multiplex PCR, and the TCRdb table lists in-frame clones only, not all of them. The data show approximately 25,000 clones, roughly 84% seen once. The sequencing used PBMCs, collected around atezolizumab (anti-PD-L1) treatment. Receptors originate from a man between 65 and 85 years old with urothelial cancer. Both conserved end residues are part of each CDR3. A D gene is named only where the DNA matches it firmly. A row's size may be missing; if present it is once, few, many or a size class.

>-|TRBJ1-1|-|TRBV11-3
TGTGCCAGCAGCCGCCGACAGGCACTGAACACTGAAGCTTTCTTT
CASSRRQALNTEAFF
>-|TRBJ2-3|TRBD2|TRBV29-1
TGCAGCGTTGAAGATCCCGGGGGGGCTAGCACAGATACGCAGTATTTT
CSVEDPGGASTDTQYF
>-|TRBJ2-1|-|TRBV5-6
TGTGCCAGCAGCCAACCGGGACTTAACTTGGATGAGCAGTTCTTC
CASSQPGLNLDEQFF
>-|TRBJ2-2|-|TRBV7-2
TGTGCCAGCAGCCCTGGACTATCATATTTCACCGGGGAGCTGTTTTTT
CASSPGLSYFTGELFF
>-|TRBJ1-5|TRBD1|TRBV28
TGTGCCAGCAGTAAGACAGGGCCGTGGCCCCAGCATTTT
CASSKTGPWPQHF
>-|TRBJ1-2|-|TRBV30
TGTGCCTGGAGTGTAGCGGGAAACTATGGCTACACCTTC
CAWSVAGNYGYTF
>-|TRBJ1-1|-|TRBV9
TGTGCCAGCAGCGTAACTATAGACGAGAACACTGAAGCTTTCTTT
CASSVTIDENTEAFF
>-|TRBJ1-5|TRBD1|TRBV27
TGTGCCAGCAGTCCACAGGGGTTTGGGCAGCCCCAGCATTTT
CASSPQGFGQPQHF
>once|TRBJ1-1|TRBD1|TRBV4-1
TGCGCCAGCAGCCAGTGGACAGGGGCCCCCGGGGTAGCTTTCTTT
CASSQWTGAPGVAFF
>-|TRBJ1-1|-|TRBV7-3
TGTGCCAGCAGCCCTGGACACTCGAACACTGAAGCTTTCTTT
CASSPGHSNTEAFF
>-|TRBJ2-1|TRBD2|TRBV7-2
TGTGCCAGCAGCGCCCAGGGACTAGCGGGAGATGAGCAGTTCTTC
CASSAQGLAGDEQFF